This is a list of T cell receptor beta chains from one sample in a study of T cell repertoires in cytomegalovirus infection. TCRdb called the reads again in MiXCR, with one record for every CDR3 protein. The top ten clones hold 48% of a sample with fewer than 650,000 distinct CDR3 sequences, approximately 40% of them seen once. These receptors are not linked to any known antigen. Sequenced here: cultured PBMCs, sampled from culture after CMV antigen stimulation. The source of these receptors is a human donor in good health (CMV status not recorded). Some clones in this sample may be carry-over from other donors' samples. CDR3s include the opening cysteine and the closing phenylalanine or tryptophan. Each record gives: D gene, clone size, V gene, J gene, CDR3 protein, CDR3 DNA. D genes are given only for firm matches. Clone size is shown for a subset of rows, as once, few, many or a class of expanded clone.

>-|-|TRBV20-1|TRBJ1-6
CSAGRTTDSPLHF
TGCAGTGCAGGCAGAACAACCGATTCACCCCTCCACTTT
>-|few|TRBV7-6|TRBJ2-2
CASSAPGTANTGELFF
TGTGCCAGCAGCGCCCCCGGGACGGCGAACACCGGGGAGCTGTTTTTT
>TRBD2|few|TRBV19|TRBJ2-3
CASTRGRATSGDTQYF
TGTGCCAGTACCCGAGGGAGGGCGACTAGCGGGGATACGCAGTATTTT
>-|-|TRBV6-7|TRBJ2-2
CATSDGGTGNTGELFF
TGTGCCACCAGTGACGGGGGAACAGGGAACACCGGGGAGCTGTTTTTT
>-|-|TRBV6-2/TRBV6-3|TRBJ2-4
CASSYPRQYKNIQYF
TGTGCCAGCAGTTACCCGAGACAGTACAAAAACATTCAGTACTTC
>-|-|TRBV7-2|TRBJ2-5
CASSPRSWETQYF
TGTGCCAGCAGCCCCCGAAGTTGGGAGACCCAGTACTTC
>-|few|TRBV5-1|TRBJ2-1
CASSLYGSSYNEQFF
TGCGCCAGCAGCTTGTACGGTAGCTCCTACAATGAGCAGTTCTTC
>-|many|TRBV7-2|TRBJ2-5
CASSGTGLETQYF
TGTGCCAGCTCGGGCACCGGCTTAGAGACCCAGTACTTC
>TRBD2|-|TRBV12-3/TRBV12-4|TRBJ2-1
CASGTSRPSGGEQFF
TGTGCCAGCGGGACTAGTCGGCCCTCCGGGGGTGAGCAGTTCTTC
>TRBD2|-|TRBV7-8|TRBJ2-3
CASSPTYGLAPTDTQYF
TGTGCCAGCAGCCCGACCTACGGACTAGCCCCCACAGATACGCAGTATTTT
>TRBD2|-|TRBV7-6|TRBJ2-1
CASRPPGLAHEQFF
TGTGCCAGCAGACCACCGGGACTAGCTCATGAGCAGTTCTTC
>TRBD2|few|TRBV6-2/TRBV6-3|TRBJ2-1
CASSYSSSGRADEQFF
TGTGCCAGCAGTTACTCATCAAGCGGGAGGGCCGATGAGCAGTTCTTC
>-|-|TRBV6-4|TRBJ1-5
CASTNPSRTHSNQPQHF
TGTGCCAGCACCAACCCCTCAAGAACCCATAGCAATCAGCCCCAGCATTTT
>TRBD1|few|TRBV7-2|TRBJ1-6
CASSYRDRNSPLHF
TGTGCCAGCAGCTACCGGGACAGGAATTCACCCCTCCACTTT
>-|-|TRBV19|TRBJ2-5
CASSIDRDTAGTQYF
TGTGCCAGTAGTATCGACCGGGACACCGCGGGGACCCAGTACTTC
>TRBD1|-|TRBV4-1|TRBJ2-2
CASSQDPTGGTGELFF
TGCGCCAGCAGCCAAGACCCGACAGGGGGGACCGGGGAGCTGTTTTTT
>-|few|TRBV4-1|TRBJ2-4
CASSLLQWAKAKNIQYF
TGCGCCAGCAGCCTCCTCCAGTGGGCCAAGGCCAAAAACATTCAGTACTTC
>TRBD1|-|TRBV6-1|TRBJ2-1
CASSSPDRVDEQFF
TGTGCCAGCAGTTCCCCCGACAGGGTCGATGAGCAGTTCTTC
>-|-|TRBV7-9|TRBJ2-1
CASSLAGLPGVEQFF
TGTGCCAGCAGCTTAGCCGGGTTGCCCGGGGTTGAGCAGTTCTTC
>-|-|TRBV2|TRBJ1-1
CASGGTSMNTEAFF
TGTGCCAGCGGAGGGACGAGCATGAACACTGAAGCTTTCTTT
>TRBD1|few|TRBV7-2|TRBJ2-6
CASRPRTGTSGANVLTF
TGTGCCAGCAGACCGCGGACAGGGACTTCTGGGGCCAACGTCCTGACTTTC
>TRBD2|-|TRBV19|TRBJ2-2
CASSIPPGGLIGELFF
TGTGCCAGTAGTATACCCCCGGGGGGGCTGATCGGGGAGCTGTTTTTT
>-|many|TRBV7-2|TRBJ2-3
CASRISPTSTDTQYF
TGTGCCAGCAGAATATCCCCGACTAGCACAGATACGCAGTATTTT
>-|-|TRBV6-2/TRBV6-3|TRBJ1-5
CASSYEGGLPQHF
TGTGCCAGCAGTTACGAGGGCGGTCTGCCCCAGCATTTT